This T cell receptor beta chain was profiled in a study of blood T cell repertoires in COVID-19. Study overall: Some COVID-19 samples were acute and others convalescent; all came from the United States, Italy and Spain. PBMCs, B-cell-depleted T cells, or T cells were the source of the cDNA or gDNA that made up the material.

As originally analysed: By means of reference gene primer amplification, nucleated cell counts were estimated. The protocol was immunoSEQ multiplex PCR, while the TCRdb copy is restricted to in-frame clones and leaves out a portion. The V and J calls and clone size come from that table; D and trimming were worked out from the DNA. The sample contains approximately 200,000 clones, 87% of which appear only once. Germline CDR1 SSHAT, CDR2 FNYEAQ (reference sequence). Germline trimming cut 5 bases from V and 8 bases from J; bases unmatched to any gene: 2. There are 13 residues in the CDR3. The origin of this receptor is a man aged 60 to 75 who had recovered from COVID-19. The sequenced material came from peripheral blood. The chain couples TRBV7-7 to TRBJ1-6; TRBD1 agrees at 8 bases. CDR3 nucleotides: TGTGCCAGCAGCCTGGACAGGGATTCACCCCTCCACTTT. Translated: CASSLDRDSPLHF.